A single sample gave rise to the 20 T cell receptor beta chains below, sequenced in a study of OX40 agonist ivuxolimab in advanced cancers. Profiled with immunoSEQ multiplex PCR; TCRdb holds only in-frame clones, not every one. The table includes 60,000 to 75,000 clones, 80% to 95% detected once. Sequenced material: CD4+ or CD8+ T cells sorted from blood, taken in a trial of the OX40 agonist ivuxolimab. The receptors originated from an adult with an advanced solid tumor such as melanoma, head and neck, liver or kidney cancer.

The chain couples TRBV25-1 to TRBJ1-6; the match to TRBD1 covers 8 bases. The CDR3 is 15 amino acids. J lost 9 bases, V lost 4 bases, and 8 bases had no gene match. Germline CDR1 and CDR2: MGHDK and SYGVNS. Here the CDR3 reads CASSGTGTGFSPLHF. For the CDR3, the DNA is TGTGCCAGCAGTGGAACCGGGACAGGTTTTTCACCCCTCCACTTT.

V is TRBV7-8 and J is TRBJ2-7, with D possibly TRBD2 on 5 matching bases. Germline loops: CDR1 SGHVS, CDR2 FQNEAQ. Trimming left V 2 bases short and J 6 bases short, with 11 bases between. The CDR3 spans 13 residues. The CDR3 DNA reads TGTGCCAGCAGCTTAAGCGGCACCCGCGAGCAGTACTTC. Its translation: CASSLSGTREQYF.

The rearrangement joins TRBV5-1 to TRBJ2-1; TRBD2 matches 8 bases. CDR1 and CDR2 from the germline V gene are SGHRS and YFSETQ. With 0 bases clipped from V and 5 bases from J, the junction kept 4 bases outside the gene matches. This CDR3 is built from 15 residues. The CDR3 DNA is TGCGCCAGCAGCTTGGTAGCGGGGATGAACAATGAGCAGTTCTTC. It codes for CASSLVAGMNNEQFF. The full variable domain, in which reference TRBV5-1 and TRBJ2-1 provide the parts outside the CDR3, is KAGVTQTPRYLIKTRGQQVTLSCSPISGHRSVSWYQQTPGQGLQFLFEYFSETQRNKGNFPGRFSGRQFSNSRSEMNVSTLELGDSALYLCASSLVAGMNNEQFFGPGTRLTVL.

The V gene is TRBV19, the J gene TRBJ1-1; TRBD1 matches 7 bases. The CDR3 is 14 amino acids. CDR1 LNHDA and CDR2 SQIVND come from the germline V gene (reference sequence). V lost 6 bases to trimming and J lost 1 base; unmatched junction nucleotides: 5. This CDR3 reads CASSNRGRNTEAFF. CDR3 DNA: TGTGCCAGTAGCAACAGGGGAAGGAACACTGAAGCTTTCTTT.

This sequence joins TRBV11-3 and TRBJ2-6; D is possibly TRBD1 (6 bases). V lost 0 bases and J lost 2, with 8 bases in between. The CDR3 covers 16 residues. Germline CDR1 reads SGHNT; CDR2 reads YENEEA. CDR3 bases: TGTGCCAGCAGCTTAGAATCAGGGGCTGGGGCCAACGTCCTGACTTTC. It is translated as CASSLESGAGANVLTF.

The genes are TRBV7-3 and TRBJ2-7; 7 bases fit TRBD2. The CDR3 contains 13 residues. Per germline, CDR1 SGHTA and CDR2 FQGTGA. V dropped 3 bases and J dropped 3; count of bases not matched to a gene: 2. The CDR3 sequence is CASSLGEGYEQYF. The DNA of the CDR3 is TGTGCCAGCAGCTTGGGGGAGGGCTACGAGCAGTACTTC.

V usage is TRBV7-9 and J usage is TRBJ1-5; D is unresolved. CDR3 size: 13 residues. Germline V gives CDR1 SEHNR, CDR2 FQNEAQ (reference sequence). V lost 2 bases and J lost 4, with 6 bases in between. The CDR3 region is CASSLMVNQPQHF. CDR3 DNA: TGTGCCAGCAGCTTAATGGTGAATCAGCCCCAGCATTTT.

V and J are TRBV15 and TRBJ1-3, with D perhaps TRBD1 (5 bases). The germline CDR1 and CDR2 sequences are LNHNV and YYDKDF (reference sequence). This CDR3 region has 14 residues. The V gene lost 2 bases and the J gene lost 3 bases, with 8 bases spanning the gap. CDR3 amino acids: CATSRQGLGNTIYF. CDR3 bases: TGTGCCACCAGCAGACAGGGACTTGGAAACACCATATATTTT.

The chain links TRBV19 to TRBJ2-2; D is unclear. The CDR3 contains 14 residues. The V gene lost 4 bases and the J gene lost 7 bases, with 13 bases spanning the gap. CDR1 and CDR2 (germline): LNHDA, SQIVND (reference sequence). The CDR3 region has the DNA TGTGCCAGTAGTAAAGCAGCACAAGGCGGGGAGCTGTTTTTT. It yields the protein CASSKAAQGGELFF.

The CDR3, as DNA: TGTGCCAGTAGTATAGAAGGAGGGGGGCGTTGGCAGCCCCAGCATTTT. Amino acid sequence: CASSIEGGGRWQPQHF. The rearrangement links TRBV19 to TRBJ1-5, with D perhaps TRBD1 (6 bases). The CDR3 extends over 16 amino acids. V gave up 0 bases and J gave up 7 bases, with 16 bases separating them. Germline lookup yields CDR1 LNHDA and CDR2 SQIVND (reference sequence).

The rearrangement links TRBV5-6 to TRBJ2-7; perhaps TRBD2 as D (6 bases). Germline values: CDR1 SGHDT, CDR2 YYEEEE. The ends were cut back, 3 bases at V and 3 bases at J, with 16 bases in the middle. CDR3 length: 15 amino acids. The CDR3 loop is CASSWGAGSVYEQYF. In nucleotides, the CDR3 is TGTGCCAGCAGCTGGGGTGCCGGGAGCGTCTACGAGCAGTACTTC.

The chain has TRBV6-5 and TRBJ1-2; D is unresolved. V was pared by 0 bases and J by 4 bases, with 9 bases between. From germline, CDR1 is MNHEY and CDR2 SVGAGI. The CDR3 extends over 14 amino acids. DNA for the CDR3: TGTGCCAGCAGTTACTCCCCAGACCTCTATGGCTACACCTTC. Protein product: CASSYSPDLYGYTF.

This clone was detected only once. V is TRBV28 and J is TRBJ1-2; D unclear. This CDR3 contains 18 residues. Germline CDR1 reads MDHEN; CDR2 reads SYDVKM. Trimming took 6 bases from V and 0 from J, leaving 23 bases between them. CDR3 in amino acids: CASSTTKRVPIANYGYTF. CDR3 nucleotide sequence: TGTGCCAGCAGCACCACTAAAAGGGTCCCAATAGCTAACTATGGCTACACCTTC.

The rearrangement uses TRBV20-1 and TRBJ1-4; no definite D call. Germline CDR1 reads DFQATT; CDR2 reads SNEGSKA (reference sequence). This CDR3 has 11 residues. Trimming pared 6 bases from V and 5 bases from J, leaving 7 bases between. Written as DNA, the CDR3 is TGCAGTGCGAGACCGAATGAAAAACTGTTTTTT. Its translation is CSARPNEKLFF.

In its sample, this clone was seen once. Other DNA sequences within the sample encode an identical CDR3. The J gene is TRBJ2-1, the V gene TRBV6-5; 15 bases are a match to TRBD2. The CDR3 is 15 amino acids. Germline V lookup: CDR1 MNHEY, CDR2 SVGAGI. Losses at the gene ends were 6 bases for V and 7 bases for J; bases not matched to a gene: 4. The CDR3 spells CASSRGTSGRNEQFF. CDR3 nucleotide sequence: TGTGCCAGCAGCCGGGGGACTAGCGGGAGGAATGAGCAGTTCTTC.

CDR3 loop: CASSLRLSGGTDTQYF. In nucleotides, the CDR3 is TGCGCCAGCAGCTTGAGGCTGAGCGGGGGGACAGATACGCAGTATTTT. The chain links TRBV5-1 to TRBJ2-3; 9 nucleotides match TRBD2. CDR1 and CDR2 from the germline V gene are SGHRS and YFSETQ. J lost 3 bases, V lost 1 base, and 6 bases had no gene match. The CDR3 is 16 residues long.

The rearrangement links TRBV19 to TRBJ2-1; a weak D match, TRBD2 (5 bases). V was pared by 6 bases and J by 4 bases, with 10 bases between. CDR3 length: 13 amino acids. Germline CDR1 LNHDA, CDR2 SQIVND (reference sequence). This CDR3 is CASSTGGYNEQFF. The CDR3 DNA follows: TGTGCCAGTAGCACCGGAGGATACAATGAGCAGTTCTTC.

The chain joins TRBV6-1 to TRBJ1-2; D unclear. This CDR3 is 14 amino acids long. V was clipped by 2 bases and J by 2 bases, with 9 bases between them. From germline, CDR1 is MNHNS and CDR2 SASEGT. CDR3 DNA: TGTGCCAGCAGTGAACCGGGAGGGAACTATGGCTACACCTTC. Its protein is CASSEPGGNYGYTF.

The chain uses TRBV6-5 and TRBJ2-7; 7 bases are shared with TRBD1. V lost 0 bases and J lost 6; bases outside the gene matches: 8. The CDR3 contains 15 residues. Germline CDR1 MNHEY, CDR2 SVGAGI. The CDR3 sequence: CASSYSPGQPIEQYF. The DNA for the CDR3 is TGTGCCAGCAGTTACTCCCCGGGACAGCCGATCGAGCAGTACTTC.

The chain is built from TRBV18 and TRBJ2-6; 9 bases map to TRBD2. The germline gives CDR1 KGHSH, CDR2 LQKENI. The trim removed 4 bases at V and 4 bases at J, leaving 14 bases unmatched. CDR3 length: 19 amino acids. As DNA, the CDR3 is TGTGCCAGCTCACTACAACGGGCGGGAGGGCCCGCCGGGGCCAACGTCCTGACTTTC. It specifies CASSLQRAGGPAGANVLTF. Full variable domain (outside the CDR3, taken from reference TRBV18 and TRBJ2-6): NAGVMQNPRHLVRRRGQEARLRCSPMKGHSHVYWYRQLPEEGLKFMVYLQKENIIDESGMPKERFSAEFPKEGPSILRIQQVVRGDSAAYFCASSLQRAGGPAGANVLTFGAGSRLTVL.